What follows are 12 T cell receptor beta chains derived from one specimen sequenced in a study of Tregs in tolerant kidney transplant recipients. Data came from immunoSEQ multiplex PCR; TCRdb stores just in-frame clones and leaves some out. The data contain 75,000 to 85,000 clones, approximately 90% of them singletons. Sequenced here: Tregs from blood, sampled before the transplant. Receptors originate from a human donor who received a combined kidney and bone marrow transplant.

CDR3 residues: CASSYGDSSYEQYF. In DNA form, the CDR3 reads TGTGCCAGCAGTTATGGGGACAGCTCCTACGAGCAGTACTTC. The chain couples TRBV6-6 to TRBJ2-7, with TRBD1 matching over 7 bases. Germline CDR1 reads MNHNY; CDR2 reads SVGAGI (reference sequence). The CDR3 has 14 residues. Germline trimming cut 3 bases from V and 0 bases from J; bases unmatched to any gene: 2.

This clone was detected only once. CDR3 amino acids: CASSITRTGNQPQHF. The CDR3 region has the DNA TGTGCCAGCTCAATCACTCGGACAGGCAATCAGCCCCAGCATTTT. The chain employs TRBV18 and TRBJ1-5; TRBD1 is a possible D gene (6 bases). V shed 5 bases and J shed 2 bases, with 13 bases lying between them. The CDR3 is 15 amino acids. CDR1 KGHSH and CDR2 LQKENI come from the germline V gene.

The chain uses TRBV2 and TRBJ2-1; tentatively, D is TRBD2 (6 bases). V lost 3 bases and J lost 9, with 15 bases in between. This CDR3 has 14 amino acids. CDR1 is SNHLY and CDR2 is FYNNEI in the germline V gene. In DNA form, the CDR3 reads TGTGCCAGCAGTGACAGCGGGCTATTGAGTGAGCAGTTCTTC. Translated, it gives CASSDSGLLSEQFF.

This chain links TRBV7-2 with TRBJ1-2, with a possible D match to TRBD1 (5 bases). V lost 6 bases and J lost 2, with 7 bases in between. CDR3 length: 12 amino acids. Looked up from germline, CDR1 is SGHTA and CDR2 is FQGNSA. CDR3 in amino acids: CASRRGNYGYTF. Here the CDR3 DNA reads TGTGCCAGCAGAAGGGGCAACTATGGCTACACCTTC.

The chain employs TRBV5-8 and TRBJ1-1, with D uncertain. The CDR3 extends over 13 amino acids. From germline, CDR1 is SGHTS and CDR2 YDEGEE. The V end was cut by 0 bases, the J end by 3 bases, with 6 bases between. The DNA of the CDR3 is TGTGCCAGCAGCTTGGAATGGGACACTGAAGCTTTCTTT. Its translation is CASSLEWDTEAFF.

The rearrangement links TRBV28 to TRBJ1-5; D is undetermined. Trimming took off 6 bases at V and 4 bases at J, with 13 bases between the two ends. The CDR3 is made up of 14 amino acids. CDR1 and CDR2 from the germline V gene are MDHEN and SYDVKM. CDR3 in amino acids: CASRTPVENQPQHF. The CDR3 DNA is TGTGCCAGCAGAACGCCCGTGGAGAATCAGCCCCAGCATTTT.

The chain has TRBV7-3 and TRBJ2-1; D remains unclear. Germline V CDR1 and CDR2: SGHTA, FQGTGA. V was cut by 0 bases and J by 1 base, with 4 bases left in between. The CDR3 totals 14 residues. The CDR3 coding sequence is TGTGCCAGCAGCTTAACGATGTCCTACAATGAGCAGTTCTTC. It is translated as CASSLTMSYNEQFF.

The rearrangement links TRBV2 to TRBJ1-6; possible D gene TRBD1, 6 bases. The CDR3 has 16 amino acids. Trimming removed 4 bases at V and 7 bases at J, with 17 bases between. Germline CDR1 and CDR2: SNHLY and FYNNEI. The CDR3 reads CASSVIGNRDNSPLHF. CDR3 sequence (DNA): TGTGCCAGCAGTGTTATTGGTAACAGGGACAATTCACCCCTCCACTTT.

The rearrangement joins TRBV7-6 to TRBJ2-5; perhaps TRBD2 as D (5 bases). CDR3 length equals 17 residues. The germline V gene has CDR1 SGHVS and CDR2 FNYEAQ. The V end lost 1 base, the J end lost 5 bases, and 20 bases lay between the germline ends. CDR3: CASSLVLDGGGRETQYF. The CDR3 DNA follows: TGTGCCAGCAGCTTAGTATTGGATGGAGGTGGCAGGGAGACCCAGTACTTC.

The CDR3 here is CATSRDLIEQFF. In nucleotides, the CDR3 is TGTGCCACCAGCAGAGATCTAATTGAGCAGTTCTTC. V and J are TRBV15 and TRBJ2-1; no reliable D call. Trimming left V 0 bases short and J 9 bases short, with 6 bases between. The CDR3 totals 12 residues. From germline, CDR1 is LNHNV and CDR2 YYDKDF (reference sequence). Based on the CDR3 plus reference TRBV15 and TRBJ2-1, the full variable domain is DAMVIQNPRYQVTQFGKPVTLSCSQTLNHNVMYWYQQKSSQAPKLLFHYYDKDFNNEADTPDNFQSRRPNTSFCFLDIRSPGLGDTAMYLCATSRDLIEQFFGPGTRLTVL.

V and J are TRBV11-2 and TRBJ2-2, with unresolved D. Germline CDR1 is SGHAT and CDR2 is FQNNGV. V shed 6 bases and J shed 11 bases, with 10 bases lying between them. This CDR3 is 11 amino acids long. The CDR3 DNA is TGTGCCAGCAGTTTTAGCCGAGAGCTGTTTTTT. Residues: CASSFSRELFF.

This clone occurred once. The rearrangement uses TRBV2 and TRBJ1-5; no firm D call. Germline values: CDR1 SNHLY, CDR2 FYNNEI. This CDR3 comprises 13 residues. The V end lost 4 bases, the J end lost 3 bases, and 7 bases lay between the germline ends. The CDR3 DNA is TGTGCCAGCAGTGGACGGCTCAATCAGCCCCAGCATTTT. This translates into CASSGRLNQPQHF.